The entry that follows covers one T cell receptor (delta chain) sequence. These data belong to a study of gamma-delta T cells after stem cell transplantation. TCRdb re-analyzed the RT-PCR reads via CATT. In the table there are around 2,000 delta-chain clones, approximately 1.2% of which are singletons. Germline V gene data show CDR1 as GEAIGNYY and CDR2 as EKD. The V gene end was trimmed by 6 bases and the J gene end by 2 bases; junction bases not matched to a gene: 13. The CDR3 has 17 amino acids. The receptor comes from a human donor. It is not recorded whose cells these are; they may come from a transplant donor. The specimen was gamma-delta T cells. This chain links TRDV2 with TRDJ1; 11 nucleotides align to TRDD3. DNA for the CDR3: TGTGCCTGTACCGCTCTGGGGGATACTGGTTATACCGATAAACTCATCTTT. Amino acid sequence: CACTALGDTGYTDKLIF.